These 10 T cell receptor beta chains originate from one sample sequenced in a study of shared clonotypes between healthy human individuals. The assay was immunoSEQ multiplex PCR, and TCRdb's table has in-frame clones only and misses some. The sample carries about 2 million clones, roughly 94% recorded once. The sample taken for sequencing was naive CD4+ T cells sorted from blood. As to subset: CD45RA+ positively selected. The receptor set was obtained from a man aged 18 to 29 in good health.

The chain is built from TRBV2 and TRBJ2-1; 8 bases are a match to TRBD2. Germline V gene data show CDR1 as SNHLY and CDR2 as FYNNEI. J was trimmed by 7 bases and V by 6 bases; bases with no gene match: 2. The CDR3 sequence is 12 residues long. CDR3 region: CASRLAVNEQFF. Here the CDR3 DNA reads TGTGCCAGCAGACTAGCGGTGAATGAGCAGTTCTTC.

The V and J genes are TRBV5-1 and TRBJ1-1; 9 bases align to TRBD1. The germline gives CDR1 SGHRS, CDR2 YFSETQ. The CDR3 covers 14 residues. Trimming at V came to 4 bases and at J to 5 bases, leaving 6 bases not matched to a gene. CDR3 DNA: TGCGCCAGCAGCGTGGGACAGGGTAGGACTGAAGCTTTCTTT. This encodes CASSVGQGRTEAFF.

This clone was counted a single time. J is TRBJ1-6 and V is TRBV19, with D maybe TRBD1 (5 bases). V was shortened by 10 bases and J by 1 base, with 23 bases between the two germline ends. From germline, CDR1 is LNHDA and CDR2 SQIVND (reference sequence). The CDR3 runs to 18 residues. The CDR3 spells CATGPGGRKGSYNSPLHF. The CDR3 nucleotides read TGTGCCACAGGGCCCGGAGGACGAAAGGGGTCCTATAATTCACCCCTCCACTTT.

This clone was recorded once. This chain uses TRBV7-3 with TRBJ2-7; D possibly corresponds to TRBD1 (5 bases). CDR1 and CDR2 (germline): SGHTA, FQGTGA. The CDR3 is 13 residues long. Trimming removed 0 bases at V and 5 bases at J, with 8 bases between. The CDR3 sequence is CASSLTGLNEQYF. In DNA form, the CDR3 reads TGTGCCAGCAGCTTAACGGGGCTGAACGAGCAGTACTTC. Variable domain in full (rest from reference TRBV7-3 and TRBJ2-7): GAGVSQTPSNKVTEKGKYVELRCDPISGHTALYWYRQSLGQGPEFLIYFQGTGAADDSGLPNDRFFAVRPEGSVSTLKIQRTERGDSAVYLCASSLTGLNEQYFGPGTRLTVT.

Only one count was recorded for this clone. The chain couples TRBV7-3 to TRBJ2-1; no firm D call. CDR1 is SGHTA, CDR2 FQGTGA, per germline. The CDR3 totals 15 residues. The V end was cut by 5 bases, the J end by 9 bases, with 20 bases between. CDR3 loop: CASSRDWGLLSEQFF. The CDR3 DNA sequence: TGTGCCAGCAGCCGTGACTGGGGTTTACTAAGTGAGCAGTTCTTC.

This rearrangement joins TRBV5-1 to TRBJ2-4, with D perhaps given as TRBD1 or TRBD2 (5 bases each). Germline values: CDR1 SGHRS, CDR2 YFSETQ. This CDR3 contains 17 residues. V lost 2 bases and J 0 bases, leaving 15 bases between the germline ends. The CDR3 sequence: CASSLRGAKLAKNIQYF. CDR3 bases: TGCGCCAGCAGCTTAAGAGGGGCGAAACTAGCCAAAAACATTCAGTACTTC.

This clone has a handful of counts. The chain carries TRBV27 and TRBJ2-5, with 7 bases identical to TRBD1. V gave up 5 bases and J gave up 1 base; unmatched junction bases: 4. The CDR3 spans 14 residues. CDR1 and CDR2 (germline): MNHEY, SMNVEV (reference sequence). This CDR3 is CASSQTGLQETQYF. The CDR3, as DNA: TGTGCCAGCAGTCAGACAGGGCTCCAAGAGACCCAGTACTTC.

The V gene is TRBV5-1, the J gene TRBJ2-1, with 8 bases lining up with TRBD2. CDR3 length: 18 amino acids. The V and J ends lost 5 bases and 6 bases, in that order; junction bases with no gene match: 19. In germline, CDR1 is SGHRS, CDR2 YFSETQ. CDR3 loop: CASRARGENRTSSNEQFF. DNA for the CDR3: TGCGCCAGCAGGGCCCGGGGAGAAAACCGGACTAGCTCCAATGAGCAGTTCTTC.

This rearrangement joins TRBV6-1 to TRBJ2-7; 8 nucleotides match TRBD2. Germline-derived CDR1 and CDR2 are MNHNS and SASEGT. There are 15 residues in the CDR3. V gave up 2 bases and J gave up 2 bases; unmatched junction bases: 5. CDR3 in amino acids: CASSEKAGAPYEQYF. The CDR3, as DNA: TGTGCCAGCAGTGAAAAAGCGGGGGCCCCCTACGAGCAGTACTTC.

This clone was observed a handful of times. One junction end disagrees with the germline gene, perhaps due to a read error. This CDR3 is also generated by other DNA sequences in the sample. The rearrangement uses TRBV5-4 and TRBJ2-7, with 10 bases fitting TRBD2. The germline gives CDR1 SGHNT, CDR2 YYREEE (reference sequence). The CDR3 totals 14 residues. Here the CDR3 reads CASSPSGRRHEQYF. In DNA form, the CDR3 reads TGTGCCAGCAGCCCTAGCGGGAGACGACACGAGCAGTACTTT.